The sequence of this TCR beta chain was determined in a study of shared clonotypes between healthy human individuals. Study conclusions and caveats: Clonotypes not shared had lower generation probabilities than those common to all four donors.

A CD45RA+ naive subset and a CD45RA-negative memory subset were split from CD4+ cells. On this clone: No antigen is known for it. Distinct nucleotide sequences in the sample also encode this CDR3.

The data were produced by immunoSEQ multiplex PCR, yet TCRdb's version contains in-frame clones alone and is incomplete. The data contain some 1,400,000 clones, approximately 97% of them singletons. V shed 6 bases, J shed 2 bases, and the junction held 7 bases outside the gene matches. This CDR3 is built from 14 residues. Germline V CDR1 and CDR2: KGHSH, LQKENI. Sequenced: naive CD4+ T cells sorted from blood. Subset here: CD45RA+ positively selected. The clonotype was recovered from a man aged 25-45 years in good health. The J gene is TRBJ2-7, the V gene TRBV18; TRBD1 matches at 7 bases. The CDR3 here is CASSPGTEPYEQYF. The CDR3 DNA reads TGTGCCAGCTCCCCCGGGACAGAACCCTACGAGCAGTACTTC.